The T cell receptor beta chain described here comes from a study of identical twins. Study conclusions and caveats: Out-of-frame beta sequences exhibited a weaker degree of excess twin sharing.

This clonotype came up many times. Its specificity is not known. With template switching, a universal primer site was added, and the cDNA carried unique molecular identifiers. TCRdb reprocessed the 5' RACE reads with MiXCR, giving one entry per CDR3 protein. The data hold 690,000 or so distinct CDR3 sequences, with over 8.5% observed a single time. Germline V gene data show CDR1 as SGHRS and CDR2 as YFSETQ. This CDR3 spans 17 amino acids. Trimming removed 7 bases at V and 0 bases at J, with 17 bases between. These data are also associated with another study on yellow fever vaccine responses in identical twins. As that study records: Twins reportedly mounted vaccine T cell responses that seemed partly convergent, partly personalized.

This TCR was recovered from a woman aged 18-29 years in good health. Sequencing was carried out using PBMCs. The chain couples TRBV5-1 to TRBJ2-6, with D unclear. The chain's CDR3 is CASPIIGQLSGANVLTF. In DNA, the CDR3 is TGCGCCAGCCCCATCATTGGTCAGCTCTCTGGGGCCAACGTCCTGACTTTC.